This T cell receptor (beta chain) originates from a study of blood T cell repertoires in COVID-19. Overall study: Material from acute and convalescent COVID-19 was sourced from the United States, Italy and Spain.

Original data processing: How many nucleated cells were present was estimated from reference gene primer amplification. Sequenced by immunoSEQ multiplex PCR; TCRdb stores in-frame clones only, minus some. The V and J calls and clone size are taken from that table; D and trimming were inferred from the DNA. The sample records 150,000 to 200,000 clones, 75% to 85% being singletons. The TCR comes from a human donor in a cohort sampled during active COVID-19. Material for sequencing was peripheral blood.

The DNA for the CDR3 is TGTGCCAGCAGCGGACAGGGCATCCGCTACACCTTC. This codes for CASSGQGIRYTF. The rearrangement joins TRBV13 to TRBJ1-2, with 8 bases fitting TRBD1. Germline-derived CDR1 and CDR2 are PRHDT and FYEKMQ (reference sequence). Trimming took 5 bases from V and 9 from J; bases not matched to a gene: 5. This CDR3 comprises 12 residues.